This entry is about one TCR beta chain. TCRdb keeps only in-frame clones here, not all; method: immunoSEQ multiplex PCR. The table records some 31,000 clones, over 75% of them present only once. Seattle-derived patients entered the study during active infection and were followed longitudinally. These data are taken from a study of blood T cell repertoires in COVID-19. Overall study context: Sample material is recorded as cDNA or gDNA derived from T cells, B-cell-depleted T cells, or PBMCs.

The CDR3 is 16 amino acids. V trimming: 1 base; J trimming: 7 bases; junction bases outside the gene matches: 9. Germline V gene sequence: CDR1 MDHEN, CDR2 SYDVKM. This receptor was identified in a man between 65 and 85 years old with COVID-19, enrolled during active disease. The V and J genes are TRBV28 and TRBJ2-3; TRBD1 matches at 9 bases. Sequencing used peripheral blood. The CDR3 nucleotides read TGTGCCAGCAGTTTATTACAGGGGGCCGGTCTGCATACGCAGTATTTT. Its protein is CASSLLQGAGLHTQYF.